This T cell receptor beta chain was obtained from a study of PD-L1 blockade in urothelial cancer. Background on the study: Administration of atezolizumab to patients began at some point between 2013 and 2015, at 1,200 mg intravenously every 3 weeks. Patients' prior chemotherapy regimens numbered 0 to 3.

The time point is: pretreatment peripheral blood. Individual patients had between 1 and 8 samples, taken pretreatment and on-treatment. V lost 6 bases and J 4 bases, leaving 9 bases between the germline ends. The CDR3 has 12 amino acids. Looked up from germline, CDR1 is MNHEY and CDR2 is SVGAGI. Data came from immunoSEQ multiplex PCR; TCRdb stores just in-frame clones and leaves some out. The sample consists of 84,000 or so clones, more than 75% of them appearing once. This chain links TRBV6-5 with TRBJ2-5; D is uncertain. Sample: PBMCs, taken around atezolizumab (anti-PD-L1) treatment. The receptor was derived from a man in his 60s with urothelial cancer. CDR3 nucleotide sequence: TGTGCCAGCAGCCCTGGCCGAGAGACCCAGTACTTC. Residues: CASSPGRETQYF.